This is a list of T cell receptor beta chains from one sample in a study of cytomegalovirus exposure and HLA in healthy donors. Data came from immunoSEQ multiplex PCR; TCRdb stores just in-frame clones and leaves some out. The table has 95,000 to 100,000 clones, approximately 85% seen once. The sequencing input was PBMCs. These receptors all stem from a man younger than 45 in good health and CMV-seronegative. The CDR3 runs from the conserved cysteine through the conserved F or W. D genes are given only for firm matches. Not every row has a clone size; where given, it reads once, few, many or a size class.

V	J	D	size	length	DNA	CDR3
TRBV19	TRBJ1-2	TRBD1	-	18	TGTGCCAGTAGTACCCACGGATGGGCCGGACAGGGGTCCTATGGCTACACCTTC	CASSTHGWAGQGSYGYTF
TRBV7-9	TRBJ2-7	TRBD1	few	14	TGTGCCAGCAGCTTTGGGGACAGGAGCTACGAGCAGTACTTC	CASSFGDRSYEQYF
TRBV2	TRBJ1-5	-	-	12	TGTGCCACCCGACAGGACAATCAGCCCCAGCATTTT	CATRQDNQPQHF
TRBV7-9	TRBJ2-1	TRBD2	-	17	TGTGCCAGCAGCTTCCTTCCGGGACTAGCGACCCACAATGAGCAGTTCTTC	CASSFLPGLATHNEQFF
TRBV5-1	TRBJ2-7	-	-	13	TGCGCCAGCAGCTTGGATCGTACCTACGAGCAGTACTTC	CASSLDRTYEQYF
TRBV4-1	TRBJ1-5	TRBD1	-	16	TGCGCCAGCAGCCAAGAGACAGGGTTAGCCAATCAGCCCCAGCATTTT	CASSQETGLANQPQHF
TRBV5-6	TRBJ2-3	-	-	15	TGTGCCAGCAGCTTCCCGCCAGGACTCACAGATACGCAGTATTTT	CASSFPPGLTDTQYF
TRBV7-9	TRBJ2-5	TRBD1	-	14	TGTGCCAGCAGCCTGGACAGGGCCCGAGAGACCCAGTACTTC	CASSLDRARETQYF
TRBV4-1	TRBJ1-3	-	-	15	TGCGCCAGCAGCCAAGATGTGGGGCGAGGAAACACCATATATTTT	CASSQDVGRGNTIYF
TRBV11-2	TRBJ2-1	-	-	15	TGTGCCAGCAGCTTATTGGTATCGGACAGAGGCGAGCAGTTCTTC	CASSLLVSDRGEQFF
TRBV29-1	TRBJ2-3	TRBD1	once	14	TGCAGCGGTGTTAACAGGGGTGGGACAGATACGCAGTATTTT	CSGVNRGGTDTQYF
TRBV28	TRBJ1-5	TRBD1	-	16	TGTGCCAGCAGTTTTAGCGGGACAGGGCGCAATCAGCCCCAGCATTTT	CASSFSGTGRNQPQHF
TRBV5-4	TRBJ2-1	-	-	13	TGTGCCAGCAGCTTGGAGGGGCCAAGGGAGCAGTTCTTC	CASSLEGPREQFF
TRBV30	TRBJ2-4	TRBD1	-	16	TGTGCCTGGAGTGATACGGACAGGTTGACCAAAAACATTCAGTACTTC	CAWSDTDRLTKNIQYF
TRBV15	TRBJ1-6	-	-	15	TGTGCCACCAGCAGAGATGTCGGGGGTGATTCACCCCTCCACTTT	CATSRDVGGDSPLHF
TRBV23-1	TRBJ1-5	-	-	15	TGCGCCAGCACGTTACGGAGTCCTAGCAATCAGCCCCAGCATTTT	CASTLRSPSNQPQHF
TRBV30	TRBJ2-1	TRBD1	-	15	TGTGCCTGGAAGGTTCTACAGGGGGCTTACAATGAGCAGTTCTTC	CAWKVLQGAYNEQFF
TRBV15	TRBJ1-2	TRBD1	-	18	TGTGCCACCAGCAGACAATTGGGAACAGGGGGCGCGAACTATGGCTACACCTTC	CATSRQLGTGGANYGYTF
TRBV27	TRBJ2-5	TRBD2	-	18	TGTGCCAGCAGTTCTATCGGACTAGCGGGAGGACGCGGTGAGACCCAGTACTTC	CASSSIGLAGGRGETQYF
TRBV13	TRBJ2-2	TRBD1	few	17	TGTGCCAGCAGCCCGGTACAGGGGGCTCGGAACACCGGGGAGCTGTTTTTT	CASSPVQGARNTGELFF
TRBV5-1	TRBJ2-3	TRBD2	-	17	TGCGCCAGCAGCTTGGTGGGGACTAGTTGGAGCACAGATACGCAGTATTTT	CASSLVGTSWSTDTQYF
TRBV4-1	TRBJ1-2	TRBD1	-	14	TGCGCCAGCAGCCAAGGGACAGGGCTTCGGGGCTACACCTTC	CASSQGTGLRGYTF
TRBV9	TRBJ2-1	TRBD1	-	12	TGTGCCAGCAGCCAGAGGGGGCTCCAACAGTTCTTC	CASSQRGLQQFF
TRBV5-6	TRBJ2-3	TRBD2	-	16	TGTGCCAGCAGCTTGACGCTAGCGGGGGCAACAGATACGCAGTATTTT	CASSLTLAGATDTQYF
TRBV5-6	TRBJ2-1	-	-	12	TGTGCCAGCAGCCCTGGGACTAATGAGCAGTTCTTC	CASSPGTNEQFF
TRBV30	TRBJ1-2	-	few	13	TGTGCCTGGAATCTGAAACAGGAGGGTGGCTACACCTTC	CAWNLKQEGGYTF
TRBV6-1	TRBJ2-7	TRBD1	few	14	TGTGCCAGCAGTGACCCCGGAGGACAGGGCGAGCAGTACTTC	CASSDPGGQGEQYF
TRBV2	TRBJ1-1	-	-	11	TGTGCCAGCAGTGGGGGGGGGAAAGCTTTCTTT	CASSGGGKAFF
TRBV4-3	TRBJ1-5	TRBD1	-	16	TGCGCCAGCAGCCAAGACGGGACAGTTCCCAATCAGCCCCAGCATTTT	CASSQDGTVPNQPQHF
TRBV27	TRBJ2-1	TRBD2	-	14	TGTGCCAGCAGTTTAGGACTAGCGAGGAATGAGCAGTTCTTC	CASSLGLARNEQFF
TRBV2	TRBJ1-5	-	-	13	TGTGCCAGCAGCCCTCCGGACATTCAGCCCCAGCATTTT	CASSPPDIQPQHF
TRBV19	TRBJ1-1	-	-	11	TGTGCCAGTAGTATTGGTTTCGGGGCTTTCTTT	CASSIGFGAFF
TRBV7-2	TRBJ2-3	-	-	14	TGTGCCAGCAGCTCGGCGGGACTCTCGGATACGCAGTATTTT	CASSSAGLSDTQYF
TRBV25-1	TRBJ2-2	TRBD1	-	16	TGTGCCAGCAGTGACCCCGACAGGGGGATGGCCGGGGAGCTGTTTTTT	CASSDPDRGMAGELFF
TRBV5-1	TRBJ2-2	-	-	15	TGCGCCAGCAGCTTGCAGGGTACGAGCGTCGGGGAGCTGTTTTTT	CASSLQGTSVGELFF
TRBV5-4	TRBJ2-3	TRBD2	-	16	TGTGCCAGCAGCTCCTCCAGCGGGGGGTCCACAGATACGCAGTATTTT	CASSSSSGGSTDTQYF
TRBV27	TRBJ1-1	-	-	14	TGTGCCAGCAGTTTCGGGAGTATGAACACTGAAGCTTTCTTT	CASSFGSMNTEAFF
TRBV7-9	TRBJ2-3	TRBD2	-	16	TGTGCCAGCAGCTCGGGACTAGCGGGAGATGCAGATACGCAGTATTTT	CASSSGLAGDADTQYF
TRBV14	TRBJ2-2	TRBD2	-	14	TGTGCCAGCAGCCGCGGCGGGGGCACCGGGGAGCTGTTTTTT	CASSRGGGTGELFF
TRBV6-6	TRBJ2-1	TRBD2	-	15	TGTGCCAGCAGTCATCAGCGGGGGGGTACCAATGAGCAGTTCTTC	CASSHQRGGTNEQFF
TRBV19	TRBJ2-3	TRBD2	-	16	TGTGCCAGTAGTATACGGACTAGCGGGAGCACAGATACGCAGTATTTT	CASSIRTSGSTDTQYF
TRBV4-1	TRBJ1-5	-	-	13	TGCGCCAGCAGCCCAGGGGGCAATCAGCCCCAGCATTTT	CASSPGGNQPQHF
TRBV6-6	TRBJ2-1	-	-	15	TGTGCCAGCCGCGACGTCATCGGGTCGAACAATGAGCAGTTCTTC	CASRDVIGSNNEQFF
TRBV9	TRBJ2-1	TRBD1	-	16	TGTGCCAGCAGCGTAGCTCCGGCAGGGGGTTTGTATGAGCAGTTCTTC	CASSVAPAGGLYEQFF
TRBV5-4	TRBJ2-2	-	-	16	TGTGCCAGCACCTCCTCGGGGAGGAGGAACACCGGGGAGCTGTTTTTT	CASTSSGRRNTGELFF
TRBV5-1	TRBJ2-7	-	-	14	TGCGCCAGCAGCTTGGATAGCGGACCCTACGAGCAGTACTTC	CASSLDSGPYEQYF
TRBV10-3	TRBJ2-6	-	-	18	TGTGCCATCAGTGAGTCTTGGCGGTTTAACTCTGGGGCCAACGTCCTGACTTTC	CAISESWRFNSGANVLTF
TRBV28	TRBJ2-1	-	once	18	TGTGCCAGCAGGTTAGCCCCCTACAGGTTCCCCAACTACAATGAGCAGTTCTTC	CASRLAPYRFPNYNEQFF
TRBV7-3	TRBJ2-3	TRBD1	-	16	TGTGCCAGCAGCTTAAAGACAGGGGGGGTGGCAGATACGCAGTATTTT	CASSLKTGGVADTQYF
TRBV5-1	TRBJ1-1	TRBD1	-	18	TGCGCCAGCAGCTTGGCCTCGGCCCCAGGGGGTATGAACACTGAAGCTTTCTTT	CASSLASAPGGMNTEAFF
TRBV28	TRBJ1-2	-	-	14	TGTGCCAGCAGTTTAAGGGACTCCCTGGGGGGCTACACCTTC	CASSLRDSLGGYTF
TRBV19	TRBJ1-1	-	-	14	TGTGCCAGTAGTATAAACACCAGGAACACTGAAGCTTTCTTT	CASSINTRNTEAFF